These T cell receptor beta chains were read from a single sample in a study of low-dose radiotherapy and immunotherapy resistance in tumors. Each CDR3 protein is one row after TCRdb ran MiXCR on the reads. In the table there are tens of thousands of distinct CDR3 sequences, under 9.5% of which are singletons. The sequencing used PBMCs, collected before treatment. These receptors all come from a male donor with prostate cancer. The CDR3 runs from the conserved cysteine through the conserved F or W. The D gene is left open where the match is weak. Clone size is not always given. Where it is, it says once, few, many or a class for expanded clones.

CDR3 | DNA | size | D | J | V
CASSAPRGLETQYF | TGTGCCAGCAGCGCGCCCAGGGGGCTGGAGACCCAGTACTTC | many | TRBD1 | TRBJ2-5 | TRBV7-4
CASSQKFKLGNTEAFF | TGTGCCAGCAGCCAAAAGTTTAAGTTGGGGAACACTGAAGCTTTCTTT | many | . | TRBJ1-1 | TRBV14
CASSRVRDFGLRGSEAFF | TGTGCCAGCAGCCGCGTGAGGGACTTCGGACTCCGAGGCAGTGAAGCTTTCTTT | many | . | TRBJ1-1 | TRBV7-7
CASRGLVGTEAFF | TGTGCCAGCAGGGGACTGGTGGGCACTGAAGCTTTCTTT | many | . | TRBJ1-1 | TRBV4-2
CASRTGGETQYF | TGTGCCAGCCGGACAGGCGGGGAGACCCAGTACTTC | many | TRBD1 | TRBJ2-5 | TRBV25-1
CSAGTGAQTQYF | TGCAGTGCCGGGACAGGGGCTCAGACCCAGTACTTC | many | TRBD1 | TRBJ2-5 | TRBV20-1
CASRGLRDRATDTQYF | TGTGCCAGCCGAGGCCTCCGGGACAGGGCCACAGATACGCAGTATTTT | many | TRBD1 | TRBJ2-3 | TRBV28
CASKWTGGYEQYF | TGTGCCAGCAAATGGACAGGGGGCTACGAGCAGTACTTC | . | TRBD1 | TRBJ2-7 | TRBV24-1
CASSYGGREAFF | TGTGCCAGCAGTTACGGGGGTAGAGAAGCTTTCTTT | . | . | TRBJ1-1 | TRBV10-2
CAWSEGQGNQPQHF | TGTGCCTGGAGCGAAGGACAGGGGAATCAGCCCCAGCATTTT | many | TRBD1 | TRBJ1-5 | TRBV30